One sample yielded the 10 T cell receptor beta chains listed below, sequenced in a study of cytomegalovirus exposure and HLA in healthy donors (dated by TCRdb to 2016 to 2017). The protocol used for the library was the immunoSEQ multiplex PCR assay. A mixture of 60 forward primers for TCR Vbeta segments and 13 reverse primers for TCR Jbeta segments was used in the multiplex PCR. TCRdb limited this immuneACCESS table to in-frame rearrangements with V and J called. A share of clones is missing; checked studies link under half to unresolved V genes, and the rest is unexplained. Per the sample table, the count is some 110,000 clones. The ten largest clones represent 2.5% to 3% of the sample. The material sequenced was PBMCs. The receptors were sampled from a man aged 25 to 40 in good health and CMV-seronegative.

The chain recombines TRBV6-5 with TRBJ2-1, with TRBD2 matching over 12 bases. Germline V gene sequence: CDR1 MNHEY, CDR2 SVGAGI. CDR3 length: 14 residues. V lost 7 bases, J lost 10 bases, and 8 bases stayed unmatched. For the CDR3, the DNA is TGTGCCAGCAACCTTAGGCTAGCGGGAGGGGAGCAGTTCTTC. It yields the protein CASNLRLAGGEQFF.

This chain uses TRBV29-1 with TRBJ1-2; D gene unclear. This CDR3 has 12 amino acids. With 0 bases removed from V and 4 bases from J, the gap between germline ends came to 6 bases. Germline V lookup: CDR1 SQVTM, CDR2 ANQGSEA. CDR3 sequence (DNA): TGCAGCGTTGAAGATCGGGGCTATGGCTACACCTTC. It codes for CSVEDRGYGYTF.

The chain carries TRBV2 and TRBJ2-7, with D possibly TRBD1 on 5 matching bases. The CDR3 has 14 amino acids. CDR1 is SNHLY, CDR2 FYNNEI, per germline. Trimming stripped 6 bases from V and 2 bases from J, with 14 bases between. The CDR3 loop is CASSLTATTYEQYF. The CDR3 region has the DNA TGTGCCAGCAGCCTGACAGCAACTACCTACGAGCAGTACTTC.

The V call is TRBV27, the J call TRBJ2-7; 10 positions match TRBD2. V shed 6 bases, J shed 4 bases, and the junction held 9 bases outside the gene matches. The length of the CDR3 is 15 residues. CDR1 and CDR2 from the germline V gene are MNHEY and SMNVEV (reference sequence). The CDR3 nucleotides read TGTGCCAGCAGAGGGGTAGCGGGAGGTGGTTACGAGCAGTACTTC. Translating gives CASRGVAGGGYEQYF.

The V and J genes are TRBV19 and TRBJ1-5; 11 bases agree with TRBD1. Germline values: CDR1 LNHDA, CDR2 SQIVND (reference sequence). Losses at the gene ends were 1 base for V and 7 bases for J; bases not matched to a gene: 3. This CDR3 comprises 15 residues. This CDR3 is CASSIGTGGGQPQHF. Here the CDR3 DNA reads TGTGCCAGTAGTATAGGGACAGGGGGCGGGCAGCCCCAGCATTTT.

CDR3 sequence (DNA): TGCGCCAGCAGATGGACTAGCCCAAACACCGAGCAGTACTTC. Its protein is CASRWTSPNTEQYF. The chain carries TRBV5-1 and TRBJ2-7, with 8 positions matching TRBD2. This CDR3 region has 14 residues. The V segment lost 5 bases and the J segment 6 bases; nucleotides outside the gene matches: 10. From germline, CDR1 is SGHRS and CDR2 YFSETQ.

The chain has TRBV7-3 and TRBJ2-5; TRBD2 aligns across 9 bases. With V trimmed by 4 bases and J by 3 bases, 6 bases remained unmatched. In germline, CDR1 is SGHTA, CDR2 FQGTGA. The CDR3 covers 15 residues. CDR3 sequence (DNA): TGTGCCAGCAGCTATATTAGCGGGAGTAAAGAGACCCAGTACTTC. Residues: CASSYISGSKETQYF.

The chain carries TRBV5-6 and TRBJ2-5; no clear D gene. The DNA matches TRBJ2-7 better at its end, which makes the J call doubtful. CDR3 length: 13 amino acids. The germline V gene encodes CDR1 SGHDT and CDR2 YYEEEE. As DNA, the CDR3 is TGTGCCAGCAGCTTGCAAGTATCCTACGAGCAGTACTTC. This encodes CASSLQVSYEQYF.

CDR3 nucleotides: TGTGCCAGCAGGACCCAACTAGCGGGAGCGCAGTATTTT. Translated: CASRTQLAGAQYF. J is TRBJ2-3 and V is TRBV2; 11 bases match TRBD2. V lost 6 bases, J lost 10 bases, and 6 bases stayed unmatched. This CDR3 spans 13 amino acids. Germline lookup yields CDR1 SNHLY and CDR2 FYNNEI.

The chain employs TRBV4-2 and TRBJ1-1; D may be TRBD1 (5 bases). Per germline, CDR1 LGHNA and CDR2 YNFKEQ. The CDR3 is made up of 15 amino acids. V lost 4 bases and J lost 1, with 13 bases in between. The CDR3 DNA reads TGTGCCAGCAGCCTTACACAGGCGAAGAACACTGAAGCTTTCTTT. Its translation is CASSLTQAKNTEAFF.